The source of this T cell receptor (beta chain) is a study of T cell repertoires in cytomegalovirus infection. Across the study: Indications of both CMV infection and matching HLA type were provided by public TCR beta signatures. Study-level findings and limits: Of the TCR beta families, the public ones yielded a cumulative frequency that identified carriers of CMV plus the relevant HLA. Predominance within the ex vivo response was attributable to HLA-C-restricted CMV-specific TCR beta clonotypes.

With respect to this clonotype: What it binds is not known.

TCRdb recomputed calls from the reads with MiXCR, one row per CDR3 protein. The data show around 300,000 distinct CDR3 sequences, with roughly 24% seen just once and roughly 14% held by the top ten. The ends were cut back, 3 bases at V and 7 bases at J, with 26 bases in the middle. The germline CDR1 and CDR2 sequences are SGHRS and YFSETQ. The CDR3 runs 17 residues. Sequencing was done on a sample of PBMCs. The gene calls are TRBV5-1 and TRBJ2-7; weak D call: TRBD2 (5 bases). The clonotype comes from a human donor in good health (CMV status not recorded). Some clones in this sample may be carry-over from other donors' samples. CDR3 sequence reads: CASSSAVTATGGQEQYF. In DNA, the CDR3 is TGCGCCAGCAGCTCCGCAGTCACAGCTACCGGAGGTCAAGAGCAGTACTTC. The whole variable domain, remainder taken from reference TRBV5-1 and TRBJ2-7, is KAGVTQTPRYLIKTRGQQVTLSCSPISGHRSVSWYQQTPGQGLQFLFEYFSETQRNKGNFPGRFSGRQFSNSRSEMNVSTLELGDSALYLCASSSAVTATGGQEQYFGPGTRLTVT.